The 24 T cell receptor beta chains below come from one sample, sequenced in a study of shared clonotypes between healthy human individuals. Repertoires were generated with immunoSEQ multiplex PCR, while TCRdb's copy carries only in-frame clones and drops some. The data hold a few million clones, with 90% to 95% observed a single time. Positive CCR7 selection of CD45RO-negative cells yielded the naive CD8 cells, and terminally differentiated effector memory CD45RA+ cells were excluded. Sequenced: naive CD8+ T cells from PBMCs. The receptors derive from a young man in good health. Some clones in this sample may be carry-over from other donors' samples.

The gene calls are TRBV7-9 and TRBJ1-2; 12 positions match TRBD1. Germline CDR1 and CDR2: SEHNR and FQNEAQ (reference sequence). V shed 3 bases, J shed 12 bases, and the junction held 8 bases outside the gene matches. The CDR3 sequence is 14 residues long. The CDR3 is CASSFRDRGQMDTF. The CDR3 DNA reads TGTGCCAGCAGCTTCCGGGACAGGGGGCAAATGGACACCTTC.

This chain connects TRBV27 to TRBJ1-1, with 9 bases matching TRBD1. Per the germline V gene, CDR1 is MNHEY and CDR2 is SMNVEV (reference sequence). CDR3 length: 15 amino acids. V was clipped by 3 bases and J by 1 base; unmatched bases: 3. Here the CDR3 DNA reads TGTGCCAGCAGTTTTCGGGACAGGGCGAACACTGAAGCTTTCTTT. This encodes CASSFRDRANTEAFF.

The J gene is TRBJ2-7, the V gene TRBV28; D ambiguous. Germline CDR1 is MDHEN and CDR2 is SYDVKM. V shed 7 bases and J shed 6 bases, with 13 bases lying between them. CDR3 length: 12 residues. The CDR3 nucleotides are TGTGCCAGCAATCCGACCGGAGCCGAGCAGTACTTC. It translates to CASNPTGAEQYF.

V is TRBV28 and J is TRBJ2-3; 9 bases map to TRBD2. The CDR3 totals 15 residues. V gave up 5 bases and J gave up 6 bases; unmatched junction bases: 9. Germline assignment: CDR1 MDHEN and CDR2 SYDVKM. CDR3 in DNA: TGTGCCAGCAGTAAATTTAGCGGGAGTTGGGATACGCAGTATTTT. It is translated as CASSKFSGSWDTQYF.

This chain connects TRBV11-2 to TRBJ2-5; 9 bases match TRBD1. The germline V gene has CDR1 SGHAT and CDR2 FQNNGV. The J segment lost 5 bases and the V segment lost 5 bases, leaving 12 bases of the junction unmatched. CDR3 size: 16 residues. The CDR3 bases are TGTGCCAGCAGCACCCCAGGGACAGGGAGGGTCGAGACCCAGTACTTC. Translation: CASSTPGTGRVETQYF.

Regarding this clone: This likely comes from a read error, as the CDR3 has no conserved phenylalanine or tryptophan at its end. The limits of the CDR3 on the DNA are not certain, so only TCRdb's listed CDR3 is given. The chain links TRBV7-9 to TRBJ1-2; the table's D call of TRBD1 was not tested on the DNA. CDR1 is SEHNR and CDR2 is FQNEAQ in the germline V gene (reference sequence). Including both end residues, the CDR3 is 11 amino acids long. The CDR3 region is CASSSAPPGFM.

This clone is a singleton in its sample. In DNA form, the CDR3 reads TGTGCCAGCAGTTTCATACGACTAGCGGGAATAAATAATGAGCAGTTCTTC. It translates to CASSFIRLAGINNEQFF. V usage is TRBV27 and J usage is TRBJ2-1; 11 nucleotides line up with TRBD2. With V trimmed by 3 bases and J by 7 bases, 11 bases remained unmatched. This CDR3 region has 17 residues. Germline CDR1 MNHEY, CDR2 SMNVEV (reference sequence).

The chain couples TRBV19 to TRBJ2-1; 11 nucleotides match TRBD2. V shed 5 bases and J 0 bases; nucleotides not matched to a gene: 18. This CDR3 has 21 residues. Germline lookup yields CDR1 LNHDA and CDR2 SQIVND (reference sequence). CDR3 sequence: CASSPLDRLAGFLSSYNEQFF. Here the CDR3 DNA reads TGTGCCAGTAGTCCCTTGGACCGACTAGCGGGATTTCTTAGCTCCTACAATGAGCAGTTCTTC.

V is TRBV6-1 and J is TRBJ1-5, with 8 bases fitting TRBD1. J gave up 3 bases and V 6 bases, and 4 bases lay outside the gene matches. In germline, CDR1 is MNHNS, CDR2 SASEGT. There are 14 residues in the CDR3. This CDR3 reads CASRDRGNNQPQHF. CDR3 DNA sequence: TGTGCCAGCAGAGACAGGGGAAACAATCAGCCCCAGCATTTT.

This sequence joins TRBV4-1 and TRBJ2-4, with a possible D match to TRBD1 (6 bases). The CDR3 length is 15 residues. The germline CDR1 and CDR2 sequences are MGHRA and YSYEKL. Trimming removed 3 bases from V and 3 bases from J, with 12 bases in between. CDR3 in DNA: TGCGCCAGCAGCCAGGGGACATCGTTCAAAAACATTCAGTACTTC. It encodes CASSQGTSFKNIQYF.

The chain carries TRBV7-9 and TRBJ2-5; 8 bases match TRBD2. The ends lost 4 bases at V and 5 bases at J; junction bases unmatched: 9. The CDR3 is made up of 15 amino acids. From germline, CDR1 is SEHNR and CDR2 FQNEAQ (reference sequence). CDR3 region: CASSSGREAWETQYF. CDR3 bases: TGTGCCAGCAGCTCCGGGCGGGAGGCCTGGGAGACCCAGTACTTC.

V and J are TRBV9 and TRBJ1-5; maybe TRBD1 (5 bases). Germline V lookup: CDR1 SGDLS, CDR2 YYNGEE. The CDR3 is 15 residues long. Trimming left V 3 bases short and J 1 base short, with 11 bases between. CDR3 sequence reads: CASSEGRQSNQPQHF. Here the CDR3 DNA reads TGTGCCAGCAGCGAGGGGAGACAGAGCAATCAGCCCCAGCATTTT.

The chain employs TRBV5-1 and TRBJ2-7; TRBD1 might be the D (6 bases). V lost 4 bases to trimming and J lost 7 bases, with 18 bases between them. The CDR3 covers 14 residues. CDR1 and CDR2 (germline): SGHRS, YFSETQ. Here the CDR3 DNA reads TGCGCCAGCAGCCGACAGGAAAGCCTACGAGAGCAGTACTTC. It codes for CASSRQESLREQYF.

The gene calls are TRBV19 and TRBJ1-5; TRBD1 agrees at 9 bases. The germline V gene has CDR1 LNHDA and CDR2 SQIVND (reference sequence). J gave up 4 bases and V 5 bases, and 9 bases lay outside the gene matches. The CDR3 is 16 residues long. The DNA for the CDR3 is TGTGCCAGTAGTTATCCGGGACAGGGAATTAATCAGCCCCAGCATTTT. Residues: CASSYPGQGINQPQHF.

Points on this clone: Additional DNA sequences in this sample encode the identical CDR3. The V and J genes are TRBV27 and TRBJ2-5; D is ambiguous. V was shortened by 3 bases and J by 2 bases, with 7 bases between the two germline ends. There are 13 residues in the CDR3. The germline V gene encodes CDR1 MNHEY and CDR2 SMNVEV (reference sequence). The CDR3 DNA reads as TGTGCCAGCAGTTTCCTGGGGCAAGAGACCCAGTACTTC. This encodes CASSFLGQETQYF.

The chain is built from TRBV11-3 and TRBJ1-1; D ambiguous. CDR1 and CDR2 (germline): SGHNT, YENEEA. The CDR3 spans 13 residues. The V and J ends lost 2 bases and 1 base respectively, with 5 bases between them. CDR3 bases: TGTGCCAGCAGCTTAAGGCCGAACACTGAAGCTTTCTTT. Translated, it gives CASSLRPNTEAFF.

The chain joins TRBV2 to TRBJ2-5, with D maybe TRBD2 (5 bases). V gave up 3 bases and J gave up 2 bases, with 16 bases separating them. Germline loops: CDR1 SNHLY, CDR2 FYNNEI. This CDR3 spans 16 amino acids. The CDR3 nucleotides are TGTGCCAGCAGTGAGAGGGTGACGTATCAGCAAGAGACCCAGTACTTC. Amino acids: CASSERVTYQQETQYF.

This clone was picked up a small number of times. V usage is TRBV29-1 and J usage is TRBJ1-1; D not resolved. The CDR3 length is 11 residues. CDR1 is SQVTM, CDR2 ANQGSEA, per germline. CDR3 nucleotide sequence: TGCCAGACGGGTTGGGGAACTGAAGCTTTCTTT. It is translated as CQTGWGTEAFF.

J is TRBJ1-2 and V is TRBV5-6; 8 bases agree with TRBD1. Per germline, CDR1 SGHDT and CDR2 YYEEEE. This CDR3 spans 15 amino acids. The junction had 6 bases not matched to a gene; V was cut back by 5 bases and J by 0 bases. The CDR3 reads CASSTGTGTNYGYTF. CDR3 DNA: TGTGCCAGCAGTACCGGGACAGGTACTAACTATGGCTACACCTTC.

There are a few counts of this clone. V and J are TRBV28 and TRBJ1-1; no reliable D call. The V gene lost 3 bases and the J gene lost 7 bases, with 21 bases spanning the gap. Germline V gene lookup returns CDR1 MDHEN and CDR2 SYDVKM. The CDR3 is 16 amino acids. CDR3 region: CASSFPLRESLGEAFF. The CDR3 DNA sequence: TGTGCCAGCAGTTTCCCCCTGAGGGAGAGTTTGGGTGAAGCTTTCTTT.

The CDR3 is CASSQVPPLVDFTDTQYF. DNA of the CDR3: TGTGCCAGCAGCCAAGTCCCCCCACTAGTTGACTTCACAGATACGCAGTATTTT. The V gene is TRBV4-2, the J gene TRBJ2-3, with a possible D match to TRBD2 (5 bases). V was pared by 1 base and J by 2 bases, with 19 bases between. Germline lookup yields CDR1 LGHNA and CDR2 YNFKEQ. This CDR3 contains 18 residues.

Only a few counts were recorded for this clone. The chain links TRBV7-9 to TRBJ1-2; 8 nucleotides agree with TRBD1. V trimming: 9 bases; J trimming: 3 bases; junction bases outside the gene matches: 6. Germline loops: CDR1 SEHNR, CDR2 FQNEAQ (reference sequence). The CDR3 covers 13 residues. As DNA, the CDR3 is TGTGCCAGTCGGGACAGGACGGACTATGGCTACACCTTC. This gives the protein CASRDRTDYGYTF. The complete variable domain, with remaining parts taken from reference TRBV7-9 and TRBJ1-2, reads DTGVSQNPRHKITKRGQNVTFRCDPISEHNRLYWYRQTLGQGPEFLTYFQNEAQLEKSRLLSDRFSAERPKGSFSTLEIQRTEQGDSAMYLCASRDRTDYGYTFGSGTRLTVV.

The rearrangement uses TRBV6-1 and TRBJ2-7, with TRBD2 matching over 9 bases. The J segment lost 9 bases and the V segment lost 0 bases, leaving 12 bases of the junction unmatched. CDR1 and CDR2 from the germline V gene are MNHNS and SASEGT. CDR3 length: 16 residues. CDR3 in DNA: TGTGCCAGCAGTGAAGCAGCGGGGGGTACCTACGTTGGGCAGTACTTC. Translation: CASSEAAGGTYVGQYF.

This chain links TRBV14 with TRBJ2-7; no clear D. The CDR3 runs to 14 residues. The V gene's germline CDR1 is SGHDN and CDR2 FVKESK. Trimming removed 1 base at V and 2 bases at J, with 9 bases between. The CDR3 here is CASSQVPTPYEQYF. CDR3 nucleotide sequence: TGTGCCAGCAGCCAAGTACCGACCCCCTACGAGCAGTACTTC.